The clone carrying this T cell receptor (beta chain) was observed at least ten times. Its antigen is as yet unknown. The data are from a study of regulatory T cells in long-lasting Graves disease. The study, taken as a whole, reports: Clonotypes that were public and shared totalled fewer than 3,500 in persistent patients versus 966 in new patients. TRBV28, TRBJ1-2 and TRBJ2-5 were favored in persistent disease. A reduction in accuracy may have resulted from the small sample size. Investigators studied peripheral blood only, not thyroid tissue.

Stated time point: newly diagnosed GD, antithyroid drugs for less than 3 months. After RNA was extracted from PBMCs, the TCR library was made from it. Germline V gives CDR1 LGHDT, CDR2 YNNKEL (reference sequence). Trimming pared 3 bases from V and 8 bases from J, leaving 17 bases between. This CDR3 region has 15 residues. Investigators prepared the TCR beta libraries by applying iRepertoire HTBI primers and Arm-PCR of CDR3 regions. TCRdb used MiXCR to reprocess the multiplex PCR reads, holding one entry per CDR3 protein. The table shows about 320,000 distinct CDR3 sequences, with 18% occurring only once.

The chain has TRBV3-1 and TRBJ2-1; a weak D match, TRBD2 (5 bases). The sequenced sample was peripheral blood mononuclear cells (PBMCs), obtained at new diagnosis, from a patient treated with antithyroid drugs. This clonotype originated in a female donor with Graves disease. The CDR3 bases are TGTGCCAGCAGCCAGCTATTTACGGGATCTCATGAGCAGTTCTTC. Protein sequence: CASSQLFTGSHEQFF.